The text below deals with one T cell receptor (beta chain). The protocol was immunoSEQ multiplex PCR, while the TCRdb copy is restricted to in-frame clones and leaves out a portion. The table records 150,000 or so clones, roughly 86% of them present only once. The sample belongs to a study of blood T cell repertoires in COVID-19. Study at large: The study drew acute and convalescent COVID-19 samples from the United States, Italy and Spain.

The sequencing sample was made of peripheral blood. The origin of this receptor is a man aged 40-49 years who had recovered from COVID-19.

For the CDR3, the DNA is TGTGCCAGCACCCCGAGGATGGGGGGGGAGACCCAGTACTTC. As protein: CASTPRMGGETQYF. The rearrangement uses TRBV6-2 or TRBV6-3 and TRBJ2-5; 7 bases agree with TRBD2. V was pared by 7 bases and J by 5 bases, with 10 bases of the junction left unmatched. Germline V gene lookup returns CDR1 MNHEY and CDR2 SVGEGT. CDR3 length: 14 residues.